The rows below give T cell receptor beta chains drawn from one sample of a study of identical twins. Using its own MiXCR run on the 5' RACE reads, TCRdb lists one record per CDR3 protein. Of hundreds of thousands of distinct CDR3 sequences listed, more than 6.5% are singletons. These data also featured in a second study, about yellow fever vaccine responses in identical twins.

Sequencing input: PBMCs. The origin of the receptors is a woman between 18 and 30 years old in good health. CDR3s include the opening cysteine and the closing phenylalanine or tryptophan. A D gene is named only where the DNA matches it firmly. Size tells how often a clone was seen (once, few, many) or the class of an expanded clone, and some rows leave it out.

cdr3_nt cdr3_aa j_call clone_size d_call v_call
TGCAGTGCTAGGGCAGGATTAAATAATTCACCCCTCCACTTT CSARAGLNNSPLHF TRBJ1-6 - - TRBV20-1
TGTGCCAGCAGCTTAATTCGGGGGTTGGGGAAAAATGAGCAGTTCTTC CASSLIRGLGKNEQFF TRBJ2-1 few - TRBV7-2
TGCGCCAGCAGCCAAGACAGAGGCAACGAGCAGTACTTC CASSQDRGNEQYF TRBJ2-7 many - TRBV4-3
TGTGCCAGCAGCCTCGCCCCTACGGGAAAGAACGATGAGCAGTTCTTC CASSLAPTGKNDEQFF TRBJ2-1 - - TRBV27
TGCGCCAGCAGCCAAGAATCTCCGGTGACAGAACAAGAGACCCAGTACTTC CASSQESPVTEQETQYF TRBJ2-5 few - TRBV4-3
TGCGCCAGCAGCTCCGGGACTGACTCCTACGAGCAGTACTTC CASSSGTDSYEQYF TRBJ2-7 many - TRBV5-1
TGTGCCAGCAGCTCCATTGACGGAGGAGAGACCCAGTACTTC CASSSIDGGETQYF TRBJ2-5 - - TRBV11-2
TGTGCCAGCAAGCTAGCGGGGCTAGGTACAGATACGCAGTATTTT CASKLAGLGTDTQYF TRBJ2-3 few TRBD2 TRBV2
TGTGCCAGCAGCTTAATGGCTAGCGGGGTGATAGATACGCAGTATTTT CASSLMASGVIDTQYF TRBJ2-3 - TRBD2 TRBV7-3
TGCAGCGTCGGACAGATTAGCTCCTACGAGCAGTACTTC CSVGQISSYEQYF TRBJ2-7 few - TRBV29-1
TGTGCCAGCAGTTTTGGGGGGCAGGGCTTGTACTTT CASSFGGQGLYF TRBJ1-6 - - TRBV12-3/TRBV12-4
TGTGCCAGCGGCAATGTAGACAGGGATAATGAGCAGTTCTTC CASGNVDRDNEQFF TRBJ2-1 once TRBD1 TRBV6-1
TGTGCCAGCACCGATAGGGGGTTCCAAGAGACCCAGTACTTC CASTDRGFQETQYF TRBJ2-5 - - TRBV12-3/TRBV12-4
TGTGCCAGCAGTTCCCGGACTAGCGGGATAGAGCAGTTCTTC CASSSRTSGIEQFF TRBJ2-1 many TRBD2 TRBV12-3/TRBV12-4
TGTGCCAGCAGTTTAGGCCTTGGGGCTAGCGTCTTCTACGAGCAGTACTTC CASSLGLGASVFYEQYF TRBJ2-7 many - TRBV12-3/TRBV12-4
TGTGCCACCAGTGACCCAGCTTGGAGCGGAGAGACCCAGTACTTC CATSDPAWSGETQYF TRBJ2-5 - - TRBV24-1
TGTGCCAGCAGGGAGGGCCGCTCCTACAATGAGCAGTTCTTC CASREGRSYNEQFF TRBJ2-1 few - TRBV11-1
TGTGCCAGCAGCGTCCGTGACGGGGGGGTTACGCAGTATTTT CASSVRDGGVTQYF TRBJ2-3 few TRBD2 TRBV9
TGCAGCGTTGAGGCCGGTGGGGCCCAGTACTTC CSVEAGGAQYF TRBJ2-5 - - TRBV29-1
TGTGCCAGCAGTCGGGCCCTCGAGCAGTTCTTC CASSRALEQFF TRBJ2-1 many - TRBV6-6
TGTGCCAGCAGCCCTAGTAAAGGGAGGAACGAGCAGTACTTC CASSPSKGRNEQYF TRBJ2-7 - - TRBV28
TGCAGTGCTCATAGGCACCAGGGAGGCGAGCAGTTCTTC CSAHRHQGGEQFF TRBJ2-1 - - TRBV20-1
TGCAGTGCTCCCCGGACTAGCGGGAGCTCCTACAATGAGCAGTTCTTC CSAPRTSGSSYNEQFF TRBJ2-1 - TRBD2 TRBV20-1
TGTGCCAGCAGCGCCGACGCTATCTCCTACAATGAGCAGTTCTTC CASSADAISYNEQFF TRBJ2-1 few - TRBV7-2
TGTGCCACCAGAGAGGCAGGCGGCACCTACGAGCAGTACTTC CATREAGGTYEQYF TRBJ2-7 many - TRBV15
TGTGCCAGCAGCCTCAGTCCCCGGGGTAGCTCCTACAATGAGCAGTTCTTC CASSLSPRGSSYNEQFF TRBJ2-1 few - TRBV11-2
TGTGCCAGCAGTGTTTTAGTAGGGAGGGAGACCCAGTACTTC CASSVLVGRETQYF TRBJ2-5 - - TRBV2
TGCAGTGCTAGAGCACAGGGCGAGACTGAAGCTTTCTTT CSARAQGETEAFF TRBJ1-1 few - TRBV20-1
TGTGCCAGCAGCTTCGGAGGGCCAAGGGATGAGCAGTTCTTC CASSFGGPRDEQFF TRBJ2-1 few - TRBV5-4
TGCAGTGCTATCGACCTAGCCAGGAACACCGGGGAGCTGTTTTTT CSAIDLARNTGELFF TRBJ2-2 few - TRBV20-1
TGTGCCAGCAGCTACGGGGGGACTGGCTACGAGCAGTACTTC CASSYGGTGYEQYF TRBJ2-7 - TRBD2 TRBV11-2
TGTGCCAGCACCCGAAGTACAGATTATGGCTACACCTTC CASTRSTDYGYTF TRBJ1-2 - - TRBV28
TGTGCCAGCAGCTTAGATCGTCAGCTCAATCAGCCCCAGCATTTT CASSLDRQLNQPQHF TRBJ1-5 few - TRBV11-2
TGTGCCAGTACCTACTCCGGGGCCGATTCAGAGACCCAGTACTTC CASTYSGADSETQYF TRBJ2-5 - - TRBV19
TGTGCCAGCAGTGAAGCAAATGTTAAGTACTTC CASSEANVKYF TRBJ2-7 - - TRBV2
TGTGCCAGCAGTTTATGGGGGTCAGGGTCAGGCGGGGAGCTGTTTTTT CASSLWGSGSGGELFF TRBJ2-2 many - TRBV12-3/TRBV12-4
TGTGCCAGCTCACCAACGGACGGTGCCTACGAGCAGTACTTC CASSPTDGAYEQYF TRBJ2-7 few - TRBV18
TGCAGTGCTAGTAAGGGCCCCAGAGGTGAGCAGTACTTC CSASKGPRGEQYF TRBJ2-7 - - TRBV20-1
TGTGCCATCAGGGGACAAGCTAGCACAGATACGCAGTATTTT CAIRGQASTDTQYF TRBJ2-3 many - TRBV10-3
TGTGCCAGCAGTTTATCCGGGACAGCCCCCCCCACCGGGGAGCTGTTTTTT CASSLSGTAPPTGELFF TRBJ2-2 few TRBD1 TRBV27